This T cell receptor (beta chain) was sequenced during a study of neurological immune-mediated disorders. Broader study findings: There was no association between the multiple sclerosis repertoire cluster and any clinical or MRI feature. HTLV-1-associated myelopathy had the most TCR clonal expansion, whereas multiple sclerosis had the least (lower than in healthy controls).

This clonotype was picked up many times. Its antigen is unknown. Over 180 million TCR-beta sequences, together covering 15-18 subjects, were produced by every individual sequencing run that was carried out. TCRdb re-derived calls from the 5' RACE reads in MiXCR, one entry per CDR3 protein. The table has about 120,000 distinct CDR3 sequences, about 3.4% seen once. CDR1 is SQVTM and CDR2 is ANQGSEA in the germline V gene. Trimming took 6 bases from V and 2 from J, leaving 11 bases between them. The CDR3 totals 12 residues. For the unsorted libraries, 2 million PBMCs stored at -80 C served as input. Sequenced input: PBMCs. The chain recombines TRBV29-1 with TRBJ2-7, with D perhaps matching TRBD2 (5 bases). This clonotype was sampled from a woman in her twenties or thirties with multiple sclerosis. CDR3 protein: CSVAVTTYEQYF. CDR3 DNA: TGCAGCGTAGCGGTTACCACCTACGAGCAGTACTTC.